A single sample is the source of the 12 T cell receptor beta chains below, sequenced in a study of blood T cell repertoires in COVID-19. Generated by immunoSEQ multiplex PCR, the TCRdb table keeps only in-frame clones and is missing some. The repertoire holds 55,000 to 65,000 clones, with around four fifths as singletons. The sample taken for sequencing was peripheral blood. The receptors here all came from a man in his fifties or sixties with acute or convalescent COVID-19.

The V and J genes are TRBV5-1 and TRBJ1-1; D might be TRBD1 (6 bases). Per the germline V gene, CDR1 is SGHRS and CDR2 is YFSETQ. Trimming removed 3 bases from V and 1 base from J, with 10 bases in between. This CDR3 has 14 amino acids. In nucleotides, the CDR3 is TGCGCCAGCAGCTCGACACAGGGGAACACTGAAGCTTTCTTT. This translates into CASSSTQGNTEAFF.

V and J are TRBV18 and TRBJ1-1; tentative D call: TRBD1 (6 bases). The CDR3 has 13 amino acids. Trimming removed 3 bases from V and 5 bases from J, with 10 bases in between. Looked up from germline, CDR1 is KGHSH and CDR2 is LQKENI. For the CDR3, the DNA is TGTGCCAGCTCACCGGTGGGGGCTACTGAAGCTTTCTTT. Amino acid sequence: CASSPVGATEAFF.

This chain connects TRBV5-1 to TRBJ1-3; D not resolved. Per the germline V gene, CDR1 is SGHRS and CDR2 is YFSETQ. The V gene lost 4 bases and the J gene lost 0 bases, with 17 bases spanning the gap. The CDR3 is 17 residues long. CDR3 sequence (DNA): TGCGCCAGCAGCGCGGGAGTCGGGCAACTCTCTGGAAACACCATATATTTT. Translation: CASSAGVGQLSGNTIYF.

DNA of the CDR3: TGTGCCAGCAGCTCCCCCCCTCGGGGGGGCTACGAGCAGTACTTC. It yields the protein CASSSPPRGGYEQYF. The rearrangement joins TRBV7-2 to TRBJ2-7; 8 bases match TRBD2. Losses at the gene ends were 4 bases for V and 3 bases for J; bases not matched to a gene: 8. Germline V gene lookup returns CDR1 SGHTA and CDR2 FQGNSA. The CDR3 sequence is 15 residues long. Using reference TRBV7-2 and TRBJ2-7 for the parts outside the CDR3, the full variable domain is GAGVSQSPSNKVTEKGKDVELRCDPISGHTALYWYRQSLGQGLEFLIYFQGNSAPDKSGLPSDRFSAERTGGSVSTLTIQRTQQEDSAVYLCASSSPPRGGYEQYFGPGTRLTVT.

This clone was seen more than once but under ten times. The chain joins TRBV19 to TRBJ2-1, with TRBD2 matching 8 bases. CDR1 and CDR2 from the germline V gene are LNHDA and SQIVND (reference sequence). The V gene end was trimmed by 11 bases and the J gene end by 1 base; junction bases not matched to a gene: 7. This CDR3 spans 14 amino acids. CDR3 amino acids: CARLAGGSYNEQFF. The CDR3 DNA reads TGTGCCCGACTGGCGGGGGGTTCCTACAATGAGCAGTTCTTC.

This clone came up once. In DNA form, the CDR3 reads TGCAGCGTTGAGGGGGGGCCGTTCATGAACACTGAAGCTTTCTTT. Its protein product is CSVEGGPFMNTEAFF. The chain joins TRBV29-1 to TRBJ1-1; D perhaps matches TRBD1 (6 bases). This CDR3 spans 15 amino acids. The germline CDR1 and CDR2 sequences are SQVTM and ANQGSEA. Trimming removed 3 bases at V and 0 bases at J, with 14 bases between.

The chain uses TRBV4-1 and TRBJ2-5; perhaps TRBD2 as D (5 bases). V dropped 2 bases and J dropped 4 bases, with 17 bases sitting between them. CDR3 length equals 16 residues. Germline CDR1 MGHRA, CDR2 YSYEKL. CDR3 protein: CASSQSTGVSGETQYF. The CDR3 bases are TGCGCCAGCAGCCAATCTACCGGGGTTTCGGGAGAGACCCAGTACTTC.

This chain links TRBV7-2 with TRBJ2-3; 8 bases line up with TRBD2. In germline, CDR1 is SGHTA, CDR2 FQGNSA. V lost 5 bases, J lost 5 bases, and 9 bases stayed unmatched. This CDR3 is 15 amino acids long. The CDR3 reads CASSQFPRGGDTQYF. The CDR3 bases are TGTGCCAGCAGCCAGTTCCCTCGGGGGGGAGATACGCAGTATTTT. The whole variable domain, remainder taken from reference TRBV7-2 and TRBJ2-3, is GAGVSQSPSNKVTEKGKDVELRCDPISGHTALYWYRQSLGQGLEFLIYFQGNSAPDKSGLPSDRFSAERTGGSVSTLTIQRTQQEDSAVYLCASSQFPRGGDTQYFGPGTRLTVL.

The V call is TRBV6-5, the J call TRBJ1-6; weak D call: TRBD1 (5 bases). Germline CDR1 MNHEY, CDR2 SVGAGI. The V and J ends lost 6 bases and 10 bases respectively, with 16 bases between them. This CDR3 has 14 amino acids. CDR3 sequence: CASRSTGGESPLHF. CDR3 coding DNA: TGTGCCAGCAGATCCACAGGAGGGGAATCACCCCTCCACTTT.

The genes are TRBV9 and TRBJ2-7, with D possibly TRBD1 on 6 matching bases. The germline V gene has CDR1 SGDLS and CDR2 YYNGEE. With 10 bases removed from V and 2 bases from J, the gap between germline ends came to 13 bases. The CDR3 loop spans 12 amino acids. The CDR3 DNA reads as TGTGCCCGAAAGGACAGAACCTACGAGCAGTACTTC. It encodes CARKDRTYEQYF. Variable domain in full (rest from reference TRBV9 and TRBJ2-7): DSGVTQTPKHLITATGQRVTLRCSPRSGDLSVYWYQQSLDQGLQFLIQYYNGEERAKGNILERFSAQQFPDLHSELNLSSLELGDSALYFCARKDRTYEQYFGPGTRLTVT.

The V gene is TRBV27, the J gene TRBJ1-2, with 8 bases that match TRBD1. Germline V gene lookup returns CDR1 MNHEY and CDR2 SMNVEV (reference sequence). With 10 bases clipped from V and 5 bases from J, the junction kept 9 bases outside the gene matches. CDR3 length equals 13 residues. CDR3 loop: CATFDRGFYGYTF. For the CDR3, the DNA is TGTGCCACCTTCGACAGGGGATTTTATGGCTACACCTTC.

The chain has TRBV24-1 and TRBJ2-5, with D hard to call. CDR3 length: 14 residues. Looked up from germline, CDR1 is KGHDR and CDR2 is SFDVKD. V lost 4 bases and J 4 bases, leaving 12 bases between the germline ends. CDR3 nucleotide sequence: TGTGCCACCAGTGACCCCGACGGAGCAGAGACCCAGTACTTC. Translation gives CATSDPDGAETQYF.